This is a list of T cell receptor beta chains from one sample in a study of Ad26.COV2.S vaccination and SARS-CoV-2 variants. Some clones are missing from TCRdb's copy, which holds only in-frame ones; the method was immunoSEQ multiplex PCR. This repertoire shows some 330,000 clones, 90% found once; its top ten account for 5.5%. Sequenced material: peripheral blood, taken in a trial of Ad26.COV2.S vaccine versus placebo. Receptors were obtained from a person between 18 and 60 years old who received the Ad26.COV2.S COVID-19 vaccine or a placebo. The CDR3 runs from the conserved cysteine through the conserved F or W. The order of the fields is J gene, D gene, V gene, clone size, CDR3 protein, CDR3 DNA. D genes are given only for firm matches. The size entry is marked missing in some rows and otherwise reads once, few, many or a size class.

TRBJ2-7 | TRBD1 | TRBV6-5 | . | CASSRAAGGYEQYF | TGTGCCAGCAGTAGGGCGGCAGGGGGTTACGAGCAGTACTTC
TRBJ2-1 | TRBD2 | TRBV10-3 | . | CAISDGTSGGAGNEQFF | TGTGCCATCAGTGATGGGACTAGCGGGGGGGCCGGGAATGAGCAGTTCTTC
TRBJ1-6 | . | TRBV19 | . | CASSTRTDSPLHF | TGTGCCAGTAGTACCCGGACAGATTCACCCCTCCACTTT
TRBJ1-3 | . | TRBV6-2/TRBV6-3 | . | CASSTTGLSGNTIYF | TGTGCCAGCAGTACGACCGGTCTCTCTGGAAACACCATATATTTT
TRBJ2-1 | . | TRBV6-5 | . | CASRPTGTLEFF | TGTGCCAGCAGACCAACCGGGACCCTCGAGTTCTTC
TRBJ1-1 | . | TRBV18 | . | CASSLLDSLNTEAFF | TGTGCCAGCTCACTACTGGACAGCTTGAACACTGAAGCTTTCTTT
TRBJ1-2 | . | TRBV4-1 | . | CASSQDGGLSYGYTF | TGCGCCAGCAGCCAAGATGGGGGTTTGAGTTATGGCTACACCTTC
TRBJ2-7 | TRBD1 | TRBV29-1 | . | CSVTGDPTYEQYF | TGCAGCGTGACAGGGGACCCCACCTACGAGCAGTACTTC
TRBJ1-2 | . | TRBV5-8 | . | CASSDLRIYGYTF | TGTGCCAGCAGCGACCTCCGGATCTATGGCTACACCTTC
TRBJ2-2 | . | TRBV9 | . | CASCRLDRTGELFF | TGTGCCAGTTGCCGACTAGACCGCACCGGGGAGCTGTTTTTT
TRBJ2-1 | . | TRBV6-1 | once | CASSESGDYNEQFF | TGTGCCAGCAGTGAATCTGGAGATTACAATGAGCAGTTCTTC
TRBJ2-2 | TRBD2 | TRBV4-3 | . | CASSHGGGGAGGELFF | TGCGCCAGCAGCCACGGGGGCGGGGGGGCTGGCGGGGAGCTGTTTTTT
TRBJ1-3 | . | TRBV6-2/TRBV6-3 | . | CASSYPGSGNTIYF | TGTGCCAGCAGTTATCCTGGCTCTGGAAACACCATATATTTT
TRBJ2-7 | TRBD1 | TRBV4-1 | . | CASSQESFGQGGYEQYF | TGCGCCAGCAGCCAAGAGTCGTTCGGACAGGGGGGGTACGAGCAGTACTTC
TRBJ1-2 | . | TRBV7-6 | once | CASSLNPTGYTF | TGTGCCAGCAGCTTAAACCCCACGGGCTACACCTTC
TRBJ2-7 | TRBD1 | TRBV3-1/TRBV3-2 | . | CASRPRQGDYEQYF | TGTGCCAGCAGACCTAGACAGGGAGACTACGAGCAGTACTTC
TRBJ1-1 | . | TRBV18 | . | CASSPSVSGRPTEAFF | TGTGCCAGCTCACCCTCGGTCTCTGGGCGTCCGACTGAAGCTTTCTTT
TRBJ2-2 | . | TRBV7-9 | . | CASSLSLAFTGELFF | TGTGCCAGCAGCTTAAGTCTAGCGTTCACCGGGGAGCTGTTTTTT
TRBJ2-5 | TRBD2 | TRBV20-1 | . | CSASRVAGGKETQYF | TGCAGTGCTAGTCGAGTAGCGGGGGGCAAAGAGACCCAGTACTTC
TRBJ1-1 | . | TRBV12-3/TRBV12-4 | . | CASSWGLNTEAFF | TGTGCCAGCAGTTGGGGGTTGAACACTGAAGCTTTCTTT
TRBJ1-5 | . | TRBV7-2 | . | CASSLEFASNQPQHF | TGTGCCAGCAGCTTAGAGTTCGCCAGCAATCAGCCCCAGCATTTT
TRBJ1-5 | . | TRBV19 | . | CASKQGMTGNQPQHF | TGTGCCAGTAAGCAGGGTATGACTGGCAATCAGCCCCAGCATTTT
TRBJ2-5 | . | TRBV4-1 | . | CASSQVRLGDNQETQYF | TGCGCCAGCAGCCAAGTGCGATTGGGAGATAACCAAGAGACCCAGTACTTC
TRBJ1-2 | . | TRBV5-6 | once | CASRYQAQSDTF | TGTGCCAGCAGGTATCAGGCACAATCGGACACCTTC
TRBJ1-1 | . | TRBV11-2 | . | CASSFDSLGGAFF | TGTGCCAGCAGTTTTGACAGTTTAGGGGGGGCTTTCTTT
TRBJ1-2 | . | TRBV10-3 | few | CAISEPDILGYTF | TGTGCCATCAGTGAGCCGGACATCCTAGGCTACACCTTC
TRBJ2-1 | . | TRBV5-1 | . | CASSLMSGGRYNEQFF | TGCGCCAGCAGCTTGATGTCCGGGGGGCGCTACAATGAGCAGTTCTTC
TRBJ1-6 | . | TRBV5-8 | . | CASSRPPALHF | TGTGCCAGCAGCCGCCCCCCCGCCCTCCACTTT
TRBJ1-5 | . | TRBV18 | . | CASSQTEINQPQHF | TGTGCCAGCTCACAGACCGAAATCAATCAGCCCCAGCATTTT
TRBJ2-1 | . | TRBV11-2 | . | CASSPTQKEFF | TGTGCCAGCAGCCCGACCCAAAAGGAGTTCTTC